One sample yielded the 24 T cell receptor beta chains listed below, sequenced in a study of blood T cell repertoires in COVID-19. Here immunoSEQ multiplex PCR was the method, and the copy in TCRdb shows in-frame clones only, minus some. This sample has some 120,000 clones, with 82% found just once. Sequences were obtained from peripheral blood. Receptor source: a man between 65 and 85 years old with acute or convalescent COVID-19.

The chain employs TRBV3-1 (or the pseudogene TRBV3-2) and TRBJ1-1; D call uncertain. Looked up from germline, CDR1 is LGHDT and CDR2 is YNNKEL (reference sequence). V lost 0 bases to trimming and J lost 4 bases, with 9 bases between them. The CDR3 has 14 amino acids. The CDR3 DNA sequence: TGTGCCAGCAGCCAAGACAAAATTAGCACTGAAGCTTTCTTT. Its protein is CASSQDKISTEAFF.

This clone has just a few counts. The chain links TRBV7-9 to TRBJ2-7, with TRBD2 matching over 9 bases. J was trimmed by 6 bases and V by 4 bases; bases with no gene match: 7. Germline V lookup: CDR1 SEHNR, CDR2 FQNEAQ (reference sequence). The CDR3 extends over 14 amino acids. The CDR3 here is CASSYTAGGAEQYF. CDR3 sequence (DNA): TGTGCCAGCAGCTACACGGCGGGAGGGGCCGAGCAGTACTTC.

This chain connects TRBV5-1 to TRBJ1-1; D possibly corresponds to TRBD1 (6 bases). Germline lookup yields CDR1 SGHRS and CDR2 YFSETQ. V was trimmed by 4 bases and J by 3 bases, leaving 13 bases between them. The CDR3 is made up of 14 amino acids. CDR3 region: CASSVTGSHTEAFF. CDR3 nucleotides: TGCGCCAGCAGCGTAACAGGGTCCCACACTGAAGCTTTCTTT.

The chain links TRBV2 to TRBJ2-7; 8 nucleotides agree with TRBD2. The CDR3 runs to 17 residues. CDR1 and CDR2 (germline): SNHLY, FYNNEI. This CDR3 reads CRSSGGPVGFLSYEQYF. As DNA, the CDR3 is TGTCGCAGCAGCGGGGGACCGGTCGGATTCCTCTCCTACGAGCAGTACTTC.

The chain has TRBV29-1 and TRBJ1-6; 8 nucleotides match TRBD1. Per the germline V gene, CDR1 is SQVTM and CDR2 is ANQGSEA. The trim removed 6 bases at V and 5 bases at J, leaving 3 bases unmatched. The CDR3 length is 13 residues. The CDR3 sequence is CSVRTGNNSPLHF. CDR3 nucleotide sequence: TGCAGCGTCCGGACAGGGAATAATTCACCCCTCCACTTT.

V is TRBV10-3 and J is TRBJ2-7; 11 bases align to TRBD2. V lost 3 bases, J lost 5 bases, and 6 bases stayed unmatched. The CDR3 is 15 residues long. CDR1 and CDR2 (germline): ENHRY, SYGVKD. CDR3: CAISDSGGAIDEQYF. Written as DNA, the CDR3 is TGTGCCATCAGTGATAGCGGGGGGGCAATCGACGAGCAGTACTTC.

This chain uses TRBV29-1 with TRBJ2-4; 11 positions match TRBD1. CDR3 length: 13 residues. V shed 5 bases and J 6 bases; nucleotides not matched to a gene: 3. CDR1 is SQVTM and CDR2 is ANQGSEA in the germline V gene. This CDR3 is CSVRGQGANIQYF. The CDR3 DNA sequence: TGCAGCGTTCGAGGACAGGGGGCAAACATTCAGTACTTC.

The CDR3 protein is CASSVDAGYTDTQYF. The CDR3 nucleotides read TGTGCCAGCAGCGTAGACGCGGGGTACACAGATACGCAGTATTTT. The chain employs TRBV9 and TRBJ2-3, with D possibly TRBD2 on 6 matching bases. This CDR3 is 15 amino acids long. The germline V and J ends were trimmed by 0 bases and 2 bases, with 10 bases remaining between them. Per germline, CDR1 SGDLS and CDR2 YYNGEE.

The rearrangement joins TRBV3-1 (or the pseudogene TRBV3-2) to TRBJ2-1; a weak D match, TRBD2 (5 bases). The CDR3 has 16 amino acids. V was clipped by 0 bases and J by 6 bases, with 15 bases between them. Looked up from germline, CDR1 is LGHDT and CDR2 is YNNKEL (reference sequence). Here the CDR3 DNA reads TGTGCCAGCAGCCAAGATGTCGGGGAGAGGGTCAATGAGCAGTTCTTC. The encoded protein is CASSQDVGERVNEQFF.

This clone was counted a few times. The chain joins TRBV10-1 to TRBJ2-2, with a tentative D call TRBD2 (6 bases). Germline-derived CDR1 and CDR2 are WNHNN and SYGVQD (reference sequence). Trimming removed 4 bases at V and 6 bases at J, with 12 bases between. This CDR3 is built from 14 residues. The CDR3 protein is CASSGARRAGELFF. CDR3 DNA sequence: TGCGCCAGCAGTGGCGCGCGGAGGGCCGGGGAGCTGTTTTTT.

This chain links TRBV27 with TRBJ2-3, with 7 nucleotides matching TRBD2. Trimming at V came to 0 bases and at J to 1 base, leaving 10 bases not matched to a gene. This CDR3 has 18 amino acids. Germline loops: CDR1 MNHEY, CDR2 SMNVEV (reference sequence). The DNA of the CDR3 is TGTGCCAGCAGTTTATCTCTTATGGGAGGGCCTCGCACAGATACGCAGTATTTT. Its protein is CASSLSLMGGPRTDTQYF.

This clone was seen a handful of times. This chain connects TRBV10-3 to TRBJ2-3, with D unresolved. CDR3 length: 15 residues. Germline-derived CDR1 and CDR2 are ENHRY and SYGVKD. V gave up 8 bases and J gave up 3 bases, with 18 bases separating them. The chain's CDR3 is CAIAPGPKATDTQYF. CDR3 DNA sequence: TGTGCCATCGCCCCCGGTCCGAAAGCTACAGATACGCAGTATTTT.

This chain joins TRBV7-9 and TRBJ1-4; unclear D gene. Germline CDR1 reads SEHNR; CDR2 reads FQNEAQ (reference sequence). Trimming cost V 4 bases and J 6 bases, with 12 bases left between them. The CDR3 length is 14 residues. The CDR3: CASSSYREDEKLFF. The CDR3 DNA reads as TGTGCCAGCAGCTCCTATAGGGAGGATGAAAAACTGTTTTTT.

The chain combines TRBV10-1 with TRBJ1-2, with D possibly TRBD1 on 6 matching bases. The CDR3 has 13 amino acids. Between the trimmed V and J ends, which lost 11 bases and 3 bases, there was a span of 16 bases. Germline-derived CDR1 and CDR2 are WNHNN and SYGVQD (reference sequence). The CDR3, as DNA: TGCGCCTCAGGGGTGGAAGAAGACTATGGCTACACCTTC. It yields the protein CASGVEEDYGYTF.

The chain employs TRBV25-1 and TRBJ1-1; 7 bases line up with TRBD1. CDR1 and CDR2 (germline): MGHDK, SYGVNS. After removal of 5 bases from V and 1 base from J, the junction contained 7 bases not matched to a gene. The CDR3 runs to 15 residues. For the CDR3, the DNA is TGTGCCAGCAGTCTTCGGGACAGCCCGAACACTGAAGCTTTCTTT. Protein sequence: CASSLRDSPNTEAFF.

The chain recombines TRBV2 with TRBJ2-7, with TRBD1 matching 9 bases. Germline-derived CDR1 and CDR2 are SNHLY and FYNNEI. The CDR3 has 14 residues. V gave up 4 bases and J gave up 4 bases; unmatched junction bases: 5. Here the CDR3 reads CASSVNRGRYEQYF. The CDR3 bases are TGTGCCAGCAGTGTTAACAGGGGGCGGTACGAGCAGTACTTC. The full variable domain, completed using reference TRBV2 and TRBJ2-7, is EPEVTQTPSHQVTQMGQEVILRCVPISNHLYFYWYRQILGQKVEFLVSFYNNEISEKSEIFDDQFSVERPDGSNFTLKIRSTKLEDSAMYFCASSVNRGRYEQYFGPGTRLTVT.

This CDR3 is CASSQGRNTEAFF. DNA of the CDR3: TGTGCCAGCAGCCAAGGCAGGAACACTGAAGCTTTCTTT. The chain links TRBV14 to TRBJ1-1; D not resolved. CDR3 size: 13 residues. The ends were cut back, 1 base at V and 1 base at J, with 4 bases in the middle. From germline, CDR1 is SGHDN and CDR2 FVKESK.

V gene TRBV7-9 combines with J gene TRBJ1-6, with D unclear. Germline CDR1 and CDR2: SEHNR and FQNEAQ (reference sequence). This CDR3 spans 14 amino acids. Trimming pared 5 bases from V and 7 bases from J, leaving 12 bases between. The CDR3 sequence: CASSPRVLNSPLHF. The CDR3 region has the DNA TGTGCCAGCAGCCCCCGGGTGCTGAATTCACCCCTCCACTTT.

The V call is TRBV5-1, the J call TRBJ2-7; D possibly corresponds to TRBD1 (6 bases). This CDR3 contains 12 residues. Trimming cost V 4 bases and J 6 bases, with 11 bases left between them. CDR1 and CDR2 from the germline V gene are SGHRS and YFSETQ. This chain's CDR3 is CASSAGQTEQYF. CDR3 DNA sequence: TGCGCCAGCAGCGCCGGACAGACCGAGCAGTACTTC.

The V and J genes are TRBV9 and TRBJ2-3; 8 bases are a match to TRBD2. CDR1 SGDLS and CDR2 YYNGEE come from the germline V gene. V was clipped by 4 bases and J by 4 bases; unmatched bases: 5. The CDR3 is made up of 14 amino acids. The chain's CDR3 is CASSQGLAADTQYF. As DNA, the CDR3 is TGTGCCAGCAGCCAAGGACTAGCTGCAGATACGCAGTATTTT. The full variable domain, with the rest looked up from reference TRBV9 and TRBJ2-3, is DSGVTQTPKHLITATGQRVTLRCSPRSGDLSVYWYQQSLDQGLQFLIQYYNGEERAKGNILERFSAQQFPDLHSELNLSSLELGDSALYFCASSQGLAADTQYFGPGTRLTVL.

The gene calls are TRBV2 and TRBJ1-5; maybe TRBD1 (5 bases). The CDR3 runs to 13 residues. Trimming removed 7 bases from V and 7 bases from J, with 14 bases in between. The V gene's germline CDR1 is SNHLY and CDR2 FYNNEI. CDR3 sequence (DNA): TGTGCCAGCACCCCACGGCGGGGGCAGCCCCAGCATTTT. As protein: CASTPRRGQPQHF.

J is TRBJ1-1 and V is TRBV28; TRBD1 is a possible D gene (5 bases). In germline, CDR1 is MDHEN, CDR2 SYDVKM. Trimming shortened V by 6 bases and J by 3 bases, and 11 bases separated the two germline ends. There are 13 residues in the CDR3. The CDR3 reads CASSGGTYTEAFF. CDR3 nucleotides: TGTGCCAGCAGCGGCGGGACCTACACTGAAGCTTTCTTT.

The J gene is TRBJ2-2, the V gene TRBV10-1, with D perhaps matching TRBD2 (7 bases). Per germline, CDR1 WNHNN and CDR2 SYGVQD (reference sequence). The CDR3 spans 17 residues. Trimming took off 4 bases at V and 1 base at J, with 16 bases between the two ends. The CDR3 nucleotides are TGCGCCAGCAGTGGAAGTCGGGGGGCGTTGAACACCGGGGAGCTGTTTTTT. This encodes CASSGSRGALNTGELFF.

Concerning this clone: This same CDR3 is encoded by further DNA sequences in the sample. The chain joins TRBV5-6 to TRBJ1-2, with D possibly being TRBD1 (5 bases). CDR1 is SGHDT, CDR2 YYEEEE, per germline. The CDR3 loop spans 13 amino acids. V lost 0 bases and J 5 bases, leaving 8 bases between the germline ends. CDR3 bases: TGTGCCAGCAGCTTGGACAGGAATTATGGCTACACCTTC. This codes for CASSLDRNYGYTF.